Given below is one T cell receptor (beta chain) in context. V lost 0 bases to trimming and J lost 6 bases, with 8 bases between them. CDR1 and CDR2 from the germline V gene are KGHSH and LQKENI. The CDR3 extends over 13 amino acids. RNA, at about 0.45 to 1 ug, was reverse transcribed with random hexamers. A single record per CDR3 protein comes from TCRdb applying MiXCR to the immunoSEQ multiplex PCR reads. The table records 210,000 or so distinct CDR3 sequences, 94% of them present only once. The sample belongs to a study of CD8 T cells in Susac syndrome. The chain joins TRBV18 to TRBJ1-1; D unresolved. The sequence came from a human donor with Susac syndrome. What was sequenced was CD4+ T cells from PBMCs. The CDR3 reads CASSPPGHAEAFF. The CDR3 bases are TGTGCCAGCTCACCACCGGGCCACGCTGAAGCTTTCTTT.